This entry concerns a single TCR beta chain. Its antigen is unknown. This entry is derived from a study of cytomegalovirus exposure and HLA in healthy donors. Study conclusions and caveats: Owing to their indistinguishability, certain V segments, notably TRBV6-2 and TRBV6-3, were excluded. The authors enumerated over 150 TCR beta chains as linked to cytomegalovirus. Reports credit the classifier with highly specific, highly sensitive diagnosis of cytomegalovirus status. Across donors, sequencing depth was assumed by presence/absence analyses to be roughly uniform.

V was clipped by 2 bases and J by 5 bases; unmatched bases: 4. Germline lookup yields CDR1 SGHRS and CDR2 YFSETQ. The CDR3 extends over 14 amino acids. Researchers ran the PCR with 60 Vbeta and 13 Jbeta primers. Assay: immunoSEQ multiplex PCR; the TCRdb copy retains only in-frame clones and omits some. This table has about 200,000 clones, approximately 70% appearing once. The gene calls are TRBV5-1 and TRBJ2-1; 7 positions match TRBD2. Sequencing was carried out using PBMCs. The sequence came from a man aged 40-49 years in good health and CMV-seropositive. DNA for the CDR3: TGCGCCAGCAGCTTCGGACTAGGCGACAATGAGCAGTTCTTC. Its translation: CASSFGLGDNEQFF.